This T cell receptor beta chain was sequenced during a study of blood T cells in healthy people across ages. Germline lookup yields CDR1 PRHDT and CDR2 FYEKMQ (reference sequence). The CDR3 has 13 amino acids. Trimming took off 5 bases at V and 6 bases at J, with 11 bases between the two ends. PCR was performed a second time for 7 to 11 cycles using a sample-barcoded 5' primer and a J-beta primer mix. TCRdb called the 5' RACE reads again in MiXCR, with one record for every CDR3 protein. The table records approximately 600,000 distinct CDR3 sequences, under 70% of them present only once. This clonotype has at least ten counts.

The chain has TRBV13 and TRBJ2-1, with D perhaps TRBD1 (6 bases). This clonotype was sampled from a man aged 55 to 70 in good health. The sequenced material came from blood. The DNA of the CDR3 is TGTGCCAGCAGCCCACCACAGGGCAATGAGCAGTTCTTC. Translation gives CASSPPQGNEQFF.